Detailed here is one TCR beta chain. This entry comes from a study of blood T cell repertoires in COVID-19. Repertoires were generated with immunoSEQ multiplex PCR, while TCRdb's copy carries only in-frame clones and drops some. The data show around 100,000 clones, just under 80% seen once. This clonotype was obtained from a woman in her seventies with acute or convalescent COVID-19. The specimen was peripheral blood.

The CDR3 DNA reads TGTGCCAGTATCGACCGGGGAGGATTTAATGAAAAACTGTTTTTT. Its protein is CASIDRGGFNEKLFF. The chain uses TRBV19 and TRBJ1-4; unclear D gene. V gave up 7 bases and J gave up 4 bases, with 16 bases separating them. The CDR3 consists of 15 residues. CDR1 and CDR2 from the germline V gene are LNHDA and SQIVND (reference sequence).